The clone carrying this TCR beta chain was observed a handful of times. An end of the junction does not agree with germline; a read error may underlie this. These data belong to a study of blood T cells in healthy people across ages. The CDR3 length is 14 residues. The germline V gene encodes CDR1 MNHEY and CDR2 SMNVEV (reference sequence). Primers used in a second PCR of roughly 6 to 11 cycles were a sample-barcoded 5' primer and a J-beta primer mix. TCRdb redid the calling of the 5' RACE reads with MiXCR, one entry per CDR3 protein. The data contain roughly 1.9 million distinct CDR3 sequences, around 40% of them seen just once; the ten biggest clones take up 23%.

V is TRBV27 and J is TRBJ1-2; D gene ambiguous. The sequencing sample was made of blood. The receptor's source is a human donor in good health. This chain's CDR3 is CAGSLSRVGYGYTF. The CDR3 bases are TGTGCCGGCAGTTTATCGCGGGTTGGCTATGGCTACACCTTC.